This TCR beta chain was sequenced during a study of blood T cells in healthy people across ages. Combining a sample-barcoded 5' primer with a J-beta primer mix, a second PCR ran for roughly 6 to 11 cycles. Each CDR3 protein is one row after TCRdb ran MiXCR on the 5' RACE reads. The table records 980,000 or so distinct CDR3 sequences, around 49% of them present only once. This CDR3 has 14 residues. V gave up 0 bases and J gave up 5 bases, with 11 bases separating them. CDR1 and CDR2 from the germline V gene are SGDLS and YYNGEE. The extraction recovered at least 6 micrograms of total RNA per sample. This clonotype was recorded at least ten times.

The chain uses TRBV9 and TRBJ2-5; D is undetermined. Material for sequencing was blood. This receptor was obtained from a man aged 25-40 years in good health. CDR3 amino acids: CASSVGSGGETQYF. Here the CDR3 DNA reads TGTGCCAGCAGCGTAGGTAGTGGTGGTGAGACCCAGTACTTC.